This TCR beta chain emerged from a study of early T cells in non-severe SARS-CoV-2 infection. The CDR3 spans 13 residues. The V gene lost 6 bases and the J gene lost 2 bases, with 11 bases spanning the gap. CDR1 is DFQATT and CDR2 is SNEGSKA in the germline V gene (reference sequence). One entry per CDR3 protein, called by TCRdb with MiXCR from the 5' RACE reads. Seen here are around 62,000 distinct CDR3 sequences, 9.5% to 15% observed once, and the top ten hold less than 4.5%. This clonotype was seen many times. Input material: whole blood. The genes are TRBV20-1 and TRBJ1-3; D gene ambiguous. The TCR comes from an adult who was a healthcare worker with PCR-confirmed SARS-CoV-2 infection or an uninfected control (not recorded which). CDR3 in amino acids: CSARRGTGNTIYF. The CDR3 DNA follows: TGCAGTGCCCGGCGAGGAACTGGAAACACCATATATTTT.